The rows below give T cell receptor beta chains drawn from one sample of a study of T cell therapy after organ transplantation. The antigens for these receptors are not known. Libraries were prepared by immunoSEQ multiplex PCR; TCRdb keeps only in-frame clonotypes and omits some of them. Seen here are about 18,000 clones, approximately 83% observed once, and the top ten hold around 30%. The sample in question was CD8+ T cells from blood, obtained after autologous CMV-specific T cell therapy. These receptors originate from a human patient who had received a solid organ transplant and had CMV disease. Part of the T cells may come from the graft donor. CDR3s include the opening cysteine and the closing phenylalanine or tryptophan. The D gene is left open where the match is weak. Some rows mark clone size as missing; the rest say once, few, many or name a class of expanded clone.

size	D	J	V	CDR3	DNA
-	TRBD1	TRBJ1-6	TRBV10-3	CAISDRTGTFNSPLHF	TGTGCCATCAGTGACCGGACAGGGACCTTTAATTCACCCCTCCACTTT
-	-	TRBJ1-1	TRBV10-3	CAISEGGRAGNTEAFF	TGTGCCATCAGTGAGGGGGGCAGGGCAGGAAACACTGAAGCTTTCTTT
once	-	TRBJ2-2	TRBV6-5	CASRAENTGELFF	TGTGCCAGCAGGGCGGAGAACACCGGGGAGCTGTTTTTT
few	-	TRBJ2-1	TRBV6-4	CASSDSVGESWDEQFF	TGTGCCAGCAGTGACTCGGTGGGAGAGAGCTGGGATGAGCAGTTCTTC
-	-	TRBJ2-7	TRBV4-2	CASSQEGGLTYEQYF	TGTGCCAGCAGCCAAGAGGGGGGGCTAACCTACGAGCAGTACTTC
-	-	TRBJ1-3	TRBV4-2	CASSQSRASGNTIYF	TGTGCCAGCAGCCAATCTAGGGCCTCTGGAAACACCATATATTTT
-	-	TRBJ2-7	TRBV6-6	CASGYREMDEQYF	TGTGCCAGCGGATACAGGGAAATGGACGAGCAGTACTTC
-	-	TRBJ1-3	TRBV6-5	CASSSNAVSGNTIYF	TGTGCCAGCAGTTCGAACGCAGTCTCTGGAAACACCATATATTTT
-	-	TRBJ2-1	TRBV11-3	CASSLDRGFYNEQFF	TGTGCCAGCAGCTTAGACAGGGGCTTCTACAATGAGCAGTTCTTC
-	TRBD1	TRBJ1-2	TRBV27	CASLDARGQGNGGYTF	TGTGCCAGCCTTGACGCCCGGGGACAGGGGAATGGTGGCTACACCTTC
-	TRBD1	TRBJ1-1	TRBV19	CASSTGTGFLLMNTEAFF	TGTGCCAGTAGTACCGGGACAGGGTTTCTTTTGATGAACACTGAAGCTTTCTTT
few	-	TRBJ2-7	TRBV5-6	CASSTEGNYEQYF	TGTGCCAGCAGTACGGAGGGCAACTACGAGCAGTACTTC
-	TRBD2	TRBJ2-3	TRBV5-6	CASTPDVFGGGSTDTQYF	TGTGCCAGCACCCCGGACGTGTTCGGGGGGGGGAGCACAGATACGCAGTATTTT
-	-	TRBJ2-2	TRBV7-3	CASSSTNTGELFF	TGTGCCAGCAGCTCAACGAACACCGGGGAGCTGTTTTTT
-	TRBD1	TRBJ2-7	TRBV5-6	CASDGTGVEPSSYEQYF	TGTGCCAGCGATGGGACAGGGGTAGAACCGAGCTCCTACGAGCAGTACTTC
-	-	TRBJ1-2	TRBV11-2	CASSLETASLNYGYTF	TGTGCCAGCAGCTTAGAGACAGCCTCACTCAACTATGGCTACACCTTC
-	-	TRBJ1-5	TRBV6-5	CASSSNGNQPQHF	TGTGCCAGCAGTTCCAACGGGAATCAGCCCCAGCATTTT
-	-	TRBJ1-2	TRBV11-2	CASSLGGDGYTF	TGTGCCAGCAGCTTAGGAGGGGATGGCTACACCTTC
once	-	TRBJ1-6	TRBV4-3	CASSQSRGPVSNSPLHF	TGCGCCAGCAGCCAAAGTAGGGGTCCGGTTTCTAATTCACCCCTCCACTTT
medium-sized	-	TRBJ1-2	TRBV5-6	CASSSGGDYGYTF	TGTGCCAGCAGCTCCGGGGGGGACTATGGCTACACCTTC
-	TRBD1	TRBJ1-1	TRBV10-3	CAISGSQGMNTEAFF	TGTGCCATCAGTGGATCACAGGGGATGAACACTGAAGCTTTCTTT
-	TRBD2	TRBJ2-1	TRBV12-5	CASGFGREASNNEQFF	TGTGCTAGTGGTTTCGGTCGGGAGGCTTCAAACAATGAGCAGTTCTTC
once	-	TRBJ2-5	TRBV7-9	CASSLNSGETQYF	TGTGCCAGCAGCTTAAATAGCGGAGAGACCCAGTACTTC
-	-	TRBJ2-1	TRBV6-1	CAISESTQEQFF	TGTGCCATCAGTGAGTCGACTCAGGAGCAGTTCTTC
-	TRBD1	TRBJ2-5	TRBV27	CASNSAGQGEETQYF	TGTGCCAGCAACTCCGCGGGACAGGGCGAAGAGACCCAGTACTTC
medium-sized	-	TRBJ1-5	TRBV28	CASSLEGKGGQPQHF	TGTGCCAGCAGTTTAGAGGGTAAGGGGGGTCAGCCCCAGCATTTT
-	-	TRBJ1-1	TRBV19	CASDALGQGTMNTEAFF	TGTGCCAGCGACGCCTTGGGCCAGGGGACCATGAACACTGAAGCTTTCTTT
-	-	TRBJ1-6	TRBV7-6	CASRGSVYNSPLHF	TGTGCCAGCAGAGGGTCTGTCTATAATTCACCCCTCCACTTT
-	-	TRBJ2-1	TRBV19	CASGLAGDEQFF	TGTGCCAGCGGACTGGCCGGTGATGAGCAGTTCTTC
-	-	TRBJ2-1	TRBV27	CASSSIPGSSYNEQFF	TGTGCCAGCAGTTCTATCCCAGGGTCATCCTACAATGAGCAGTTCTTC
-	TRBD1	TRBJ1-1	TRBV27	CASSYRGPNTEAFF	TGTGCCAGCAGCTACAGGGGACCGAACACTGAAGCTTTCTTT
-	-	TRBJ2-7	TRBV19	CASSISPAATYEQYF	TGTGCCAGTAGTATAAGTCCAGCGGCAACCTACGAGCAGTACTTC
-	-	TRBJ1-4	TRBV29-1	CSVGAGNNEKLFF	TGCAGCGTTGGGGCGGGTAATAATGAAAAACTGTTTTTT
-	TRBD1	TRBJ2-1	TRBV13	CASSSQGVEQFF	TGTGCCAGCAGCTCGCAGGGGGTTGAGCAGTTCTTC
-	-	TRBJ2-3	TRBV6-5	CASSYDGTDTQYF	TGTGCCAGCAGTTACGACGGCACAGATACGCAGTATTTT
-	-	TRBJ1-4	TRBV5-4	CASSSDGGNHEKLFF	TGTGCCAGCAGCTCGGATGGAGGCAACCATGAAAAACTGTTTTTT
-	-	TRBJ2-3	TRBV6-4	CASSEGASGTDTQYF	TGTGCCAGCAGTGAGGGCGCTAGCGGCACAGATACGCAGTATTTT
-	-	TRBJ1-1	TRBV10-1	CASSVEGSEAFF	TGCGCCAGCAGTGTAGAAGGGTCTGAAGCTTTCTTT
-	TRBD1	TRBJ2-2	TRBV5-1	CASSPNRGPAGELFF	TGCGCCAGCAGCCCAAACAGGGGGCCCGCCGGGGAGCTGTTTTTT
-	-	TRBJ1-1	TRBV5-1	CASSSQYMGTEAFF	TGCGCCAGCAGCTCCCAATATATGGGCACTGAAGCTTTCTTT
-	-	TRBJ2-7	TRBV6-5	CASSYAGPSYEQYF	TGTGCCAGCAGTTACGCGGGACCCTCCTACGAGCAGTACTTC
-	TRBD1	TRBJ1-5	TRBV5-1	CASPEPQGAPVQPQHF	TGCGCCAGCCCAGAACCGCAGGGGGCGCCGGTTCAGCCCCAGCATTTT
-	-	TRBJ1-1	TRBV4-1	CASSQDRPGASTEAFF	TGCGCCAGCAGCCAAGATAGACCGGGGGCGAGCACTGAAGCTTTCTTT
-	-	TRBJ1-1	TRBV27	CASSMGMNTEAFF	TGTGCCAGCAGTATGGGGATGAACACTGAAGCTTTCTTT
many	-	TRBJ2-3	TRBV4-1	CASSQGGFNTDTQYF	TGCGCCAGCAGCCAAGGGGGGTTTAATACAGATACGCAGTATTTT
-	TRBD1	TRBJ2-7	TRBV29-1	CSVAGRDRGRVGYEQYF	TGCAGCGTTGCAGGGCGGGACAGGGGGCGAGTCGGGTACGAGCAGTACTTC
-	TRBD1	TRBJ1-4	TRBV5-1	CASSWDQGATNEKLFF	TGCGCCAGCAGCTGGGACCAGGGGGCAACTAATGAAAAACTGTTTTTT
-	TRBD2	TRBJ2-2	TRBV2	CASLSGSGVTGELFF	TGTGCCAGCCTTAGCGGGAGCGGCGTCACCGGGGAGCTGTTTTTT
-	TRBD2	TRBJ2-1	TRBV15	CATSGTGTSVDEQFF	TGTGCCACCAGCGGAACGGGGACTAGCGTTGATGAGCAGTTCTTC
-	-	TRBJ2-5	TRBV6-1	CASSENPGTAETQYF	TGTGCCAGCAGTGAAAACCCCGGGACGGCAGAGACCCAGTACTTC
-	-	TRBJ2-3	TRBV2	CASTEQHIGGTSTDTQYF	TGTGCCAGCACCGAACAACACATAGGAGGGACTAGCACAGATACGCAGTATTTT
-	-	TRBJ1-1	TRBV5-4	CASSLGQWGTEAFF	TGTGCCAGCAGCTTGGGACAATGGGGGACTGAAGCTTTCTTT
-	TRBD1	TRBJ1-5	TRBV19	CASSIGRQGRQPQHF	TGTGCCAGTAGTATAGGACGACAGGGCAGGCAGCCCCAGCATTTT
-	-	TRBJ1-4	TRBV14	CASSQVEEGKLFF	TGTGCCAGCAGCCAAGTGGAGGAAGGAAAACTGTTTTTT
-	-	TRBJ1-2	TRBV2	CASVDHYGYTF	TGTGCCAGCGTGGATCACTATGGCTACACCTTC
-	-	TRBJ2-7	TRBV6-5	CASSQRTARYEQYF	TGTGCCAGCAGCCAAAGGACCGCCCGCTACGAGCAGTACTTC
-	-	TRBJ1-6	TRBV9	CASSDRDTYYSPLHF	TGTGCCAGCAGCGACCGGGACACGTATTATTCACCCCTCCACTTT
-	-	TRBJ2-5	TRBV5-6	CASSFNGGETQYF	TGTGCCAGCAGCTTCAACGGCGGGGAGACCCAGTACTTC
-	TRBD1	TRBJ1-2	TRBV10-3	CAISDPYRDRVHPNYGYTF	TGTGCCATCAGTGACCCCTACCGGGACAGGGTCCACCCTAACTATGGCTACACCTTC